A single sample is the source of the 29 T cell receptor beta chains below, sequenced in a study of blood T cell repertoires in COVID-19. TCRdb keeps only in-frame clones here, not all; method: immunoSEQ multiplex PCR. Altogether 180,000 or so clones are present, approximately 80% being singletons, with the ten largest covering around 10%. Sequencing was done on a sample of PBMCs or T cells enriched from blood (not recorded which). The origin of the receptors is a man aged 50 to 60 who had recovered from COVID-19.

The rearrangement joins TRBV2 to TRBJ2-4; TRBD2 might be the D (6 bases). This CDR3 region has 16 residues. Germline V gene data show CDR1 as SNHLY and CDR2 as FYNNEI. The V and J ends lost 5 bases and 0 bases respectively, with 14 bases between them. This CDR3 reads CASSRGGTLAKNIQYF. In nucleotides, the CDR3 is TGTGCCAGCAGTCGGGGCGGGACCTTAGCCAAAAACATTCAGTACTTC.

The chain carries TRBV3-1 (or the pseudogene TRBV3-2) and TRBJ2-3, with 13 nucleotides matching TRBD2. V dropped 4 bases and J dropped 3; count of bases not matched to a gene: 1. Germline lookup yields CDR1 LGHDT and CDR2 YNNKEL (reference sequence). This CDR3 has 15 residues. The CDR3 sequence is CASSPLAGGTDTQYF. In DNA form, the CDR3 reads TGTGCCAGCAGCCCACTAGCGGGGGGGACAGATACGCAGTATTTT.

The rearrangement uses TRBV28 and TRBJ2-5; TRBD2 matches 14 bases. Per germline, CDR1 MDHEN and CDR2 SYDVKM. With 5 bases clipped from V and 4 bases from J, the junction kept 6 bases outside the gene matches. The CDR3 covers 16 residues. CDR3: CASSQPGTSGRETQYF. CDR3 nucleotides: TGTGCCAGCAGTCAACCCGGGACTAGCGGGAGAGAGACCCAGTACTTC.

This clone appeared a few times. V is TRBV5-4 and J is TRBJ2-1, with D unresolved. Trimming removed 2 bases at V and 9 bases at J, with 9 bases between. CDR1 is SGHNT, CDR2 YYREEE, per germline (reference sequence). The CDR3 sequence is 12 residues long. CDR3 in amino acids: CASSFSGFEQFF. The CDR3 region has the DNA TGTGCCAGCAGCTTTTCGGGTTTTGAGCAGTTCTTC.

The chain combines TRBV12-3 or TRBV12-4 with TRBJ2-1; 7 positions agree with TRBD1. Germline trimming cut 5 bases from V and 4 bases from J; bases unmatched to any gene: 2. CDR3 size: 13 residues. The CDR3 region is CASSPGQYNEQFF. The CDR3 bases are TGTGCCAGCAGTCCGGGACAGTACAATGAGCAGTTCTTC.

This clone was counted once. The V call is TRBV28, the J call TRBJ1-1; weak D call: TRBD1 (6 bases). Per germline, CDR1 MDHEN and CDR2 SYDVKM. V was trimmed by 6 bases and J by 1 base, leaving 15 bases between them. The CDR3 has 15 residues. CDR3 in DNA: TGTGCCAGCAGCTCATCCGGGACACAGAACACTGAAGCTTTCTTT. Residues: CASSSSGTQNTEAFF.

The rearrangement joins TRBV28 to TRBJ1-2; 8 nucleotides match TRBD1. The ends lost 5 bases at V and 4 bases at J; junction bases unmatched: 6. Germline V gene sequence: CDR1 MDHEN, CDR2 SYDVKM. The CDR3 has 14 residues. The CDR3, as DNA: TGTGCCAGCAGTACAGGGGGGATTGGCTATGGCTACACCTTC. Translation: CASSTGGIGYGYTF.

This clone showed up just once. V and J are TRBV21-1 and TRBJ2-7; TRBD2 is the table's D call, not checked against the DNA. TRBV21-1 is an annotated pseudogene. This CDR3 has 14 amino acids. The CDR3 DNA sequence: TGTGCCAGCAGCAAAGGTGTTAGCTCCTACGAGCAGTACTTC. This sequence encodes CASSKGVSSYEQYF.

This clone was counted a few times. This sequence joins TRBV3-1 (or the pseudogene TRBV3-2) and TRBJ1-1; maybe TRBD1 (5 bases). V was clipped by 7 bases and J by 1 base, with 13 bases between them. This CDR3 is 14 amino acids long. Germline V gene data show CDR1 as LGHDT and CDR2 as YNNKEL (reference sequence). The CDR3 DNA is TGTGCCAGCAAATCGACAGAAAGGAACACTGAAGCTTTCTTT. This translates into CASKSTERNTEAFF.

This clone was counted once. The chain combines TRBV7-2 with TRBJ2-1; 10 bases agree with TRBD1. Germline V gene data show CDR1 as SGHTA and CDR2 as FQGNSA. The CDR3 covers 15 residues. With 5 bases clipped from V and 4 bases from J, the junction kept 5 bases outside the gene matches. The CDR3 DNA reads TGTGCCAGCAGCCGCCGGGACAGGGGATACAATGAGCAGTTCTTC. Translated: CASSRRDRGYNEQFF.

The chain links TRBV12-3 or TRBV12-4 to TRBJ1-5; D remains ambiguous. V was pared by 3 bases and J by 9 bases, with 12 bases between. The CDR3 runs to 13 residues. CDR3 DNA sequence: TGTGCCAGCAGTTTGCGGCGGGAGGGGCCCCAGCATTTT. It specifies CASSLRREGPQHF.

A single count supports this clone. The chain has TRBV6-5 and TRBJ1-6; no clear D gene. Trimming pared 3 bases from V and 10 bases from J, leaving 10 bases between. The CDR3 contains 13 residues. CDR1 and CDR2 from the germline V gene are MNHEY and SVGAGI. CDR3 nucleotide sequence: TGTGCCAGCAGTTATACGGGTTTCTCACCCCTCCACTTT. Its protein is CASSYTGFSPLHF.

This rearrangement joins TRBV11-2 to TRBJ1-1; possible D gene TRBD1, 5 bases. The germline V gene encodes CDR1 SGHAT and CDR2 FQNNGV. This CDR3 has 13 amino acids. V dropped 2 bases and J dropped 5 bases, with 9 bases sitting between them. CDR3 bases: TGTGCCAGCAGCTTATCGGGGGGGACTGAAGCTTTCTTT. Translation: CASSLSGGTEAFF.

The rearrangement uses TRBV19 and TRBJ2-1; 13 bases line up with TRBD2. Germline CDR1 reads LNHDA; CDR2 reads SQIVND (reference sequence). The junction had 2 bases not matched to a gene; V was cut back by 5 bases and J by 4 bases. The CDR3 is 15 residues long. The CDR3 loop reads CASSLTSGRYNEQFF. DNA for the CDR3: TGTGCCAGTAGTTTGACTAGCGGGAGGTACAATGAGCAGTTCTTC. Full variable domain (missing parts from reference TRBV19 and TRBJ2-1): DGGITQSPKYLFRKEGQNVTLSCEQNLNHDAMYWYRQDPGQGLRLIYYSQIVNDFQKGDIAEGYSVSREKKESFPLTVTSAQKNPTAFYLCASSLTSGRYNEQFFGPGTRLTVL.

This clone was found once. This rearrangement joins TRBV28 to TRBJ1-2; D is unclear. The V end lost 3 bases, the J end lost 6 bases, and 14 bases lay between the germline ends. Per germline, CDR1 MDHEN and CDR2 SYDVKM. The CDR3 spans 14 residues. The CDR3 bases are TGTGCCAGCAGTTTGTCTGGCCGACACCATGGCTACACCTTC. This sequence encodes CASSLSGRHHGYTF.

Only one count was recorded for this clone. The J gene is TRBJ1-5, the V gene TRBV19; D is unresolved. The CDR3 totals 18 residues. Trimming removed 5 bases from V and 1 base from J, with 21 bases in between. Germline values: CDR1 LNHDA, CDR2 SQIVND (reference sequence). Here the CDR3 DNA reads TGTGCCAGTAGTGTCCCGGGTCTTCCTTTCTTAAGCAATCAGCCCCAGCATTTT. It encodes CASSVPGLPFLSNQPQHF.

The chain is built from TRBV6-1 and TRBJ2-5, with 8 bases matching TRBD1. CDR1 and CDR2 from the germline V gene are MNHNS and SASEGT. V lost 3 bases and J lost 1; bases outside the gene matches: 7. The CDR3 totals 16 residues. CDR3 region: CASSDRPDRGQETQYF. CDR3 DNA sequence: TGTGCCAGCAGTGATCGACCAGACAGGGGCCAAGAGACCCAGTACTTC.

This clone has just a few counts. The rearrangement joins TRBV5-6 to TRBJ2-5; D may be TRBD1 (6 bases). V lost 3 bases, J lost 2 bases, and 8 bases lay in between. CDR3 length: 13 amino acids. The germline V gene encodes CDR1 SGHDT and CDR2 YYEEEE. CDR3 loop: CASSSRGQETQYF. Here the CDR3 DNA reads TGTGCCAGCAGCTCCAGGGGACAAGAGACCCAGTACTTC.

The V call is TRBV28, the J call TRBJ2-2, with TRBD2 matching 8 bases. The germline V gene has CDR1 MDHEN and CDR2 SYDVKM. Trimming removed 5 bases from V and 5 bases from J; junction bases left unmatched: 7. The CDR3 sequence is 15 residues long. This chain's CDR3 is CASSPGTRDTGELFF. In DNA form, the CDR3 reads TGTGCCAGCAGTCCCGGGACTAGAGATACCGGGGAGCTGTTTTTT.

The chain uses TRBV6-5 and TRBJ2-1; D remains ambiguous. The germline gives CDR1 MNHEY, CDR2 SVGAGI. V was pared by 8 bases and J by 7 bases, with 9 bases between. This CDR3 is built from 11 residues. The CDR3 sequence: CASQYLNEQFF. DNA for the CDR3: TGTGCCAGCCAGTATTTGAATGAGCAGTTCTTC.

The chain employs TRBV30 and TRBJ1-2, with D uncertain. Deletions cut 2 bases from V and 2 bases from J, with 9 bases between. The CDR3 extends over 13 amino acids. The germline V gene has CDR1 GTSNPN and CDR2 SVGIG (reference sequence). This chain's CDR3 is CAWSPSGNYGYTF. The CDR3 DNA follows: TGTGCCTGGAGTCCCTCGGGGAACTATGGCTACACCTTC.

A single count supports this clone. The chain links TRBV7-2 to TRBJ1-3, with a possible D match to TRBD1 (6 bases). Per germline, CDR1 SGHTA and CDR2 FQGNSA. V gave up 3 bases and J gave up 2 bases, with 11 bases separating them. The CDR3 length is 15 residues. CDR3 sequence: CASSFRTDTGNTIYF. CDR3 DNA: TGTGCCAGCAGCTTTCGGACAGACACTGGAAACACCATATATTTT.

The chain employs TRBV21-1 and TRBJ2-7; the table assigns TRBD2, which was not confirmed against the DNA. TRBV21-1 is reported as a pseudogene. The CDR3 consists of 15 residues. CDR3 DNA: TGTGCCAGCAGCAATCAGCGGGACCCAACCTACGAGCAGTACTTC. Translating gives CASSNQRDPTYEQYF.

This chain links TRBV11-2 with TRBJ1-4; 9 positions agree with TRBD1. With V trimmed by 5 bases and J by 5 bases, 3 bases remained unmatched. The CDR3 length is 14 residues. Germline V gene sequence: CDR1 SGHAT, CDR2 FQNNGV. The CDR3 DNA is TGTGCCAGCAGCGCGACAGGGGGAAATGAAAAACTGTTTTTT. Protein sequence: CASSATGGNEKLFF.

There are a few counts of this clone. The chain couples TRBV11-2 to TRBJ1-4, with a weak D call TRBD1 (5 bases). Germline loops: CDR1 SGHAT, CDR2 FQNNGV. This CDR3 contains 15 residues. Between the trimmed V and J ends, which lost 3 bases and 8 bases, there was a span of 16 bases. The CDR3 nucleotides read TGTGCCAGCAGCTTCCTGCAGGGCGGGGAAGAAAAACTGTTTTTT. It yields the protein CASSFLQGGEEKLFF.

The chain's CDR3 is CASSENGANEKLFF. DNA for the CDR3: TGCGCCAGCAGTGAGAACGGTGCAAATGAAAAACTGTTTTTT. This chain connects TRBV10-1 to TRBJ1-4; D gene unclear. Per germline, CDR1 WNHNN and CDR2 SYGVQD (reference sequence). V was clipped by 2 bases and J by 5 bases, with 9 bases between them. This CDR3 is 14 amino acids long.

Points on this clone: Other DNA sequences within the sample encode an identical CDR3. The rearrangement joins TRBV14 to TRBJ2-1, with a possible D match to TRBD1 (5 bases). This CDR3 comprises 15 residues. Looked up from germline, CDR1 is SGHDN and CDR2 is FVKESK. The V and J ends lost 3 bases and 0 bases respectively, with 9 bases between them. CDR3 in amino acids: CASSHPGPSYNEQFF. Written as DNA, the CDR3 is TGTGCCAGCAGCCATCCAGGGCCCTCCTACAATGAGCAGTTCTTC. Together with reference TRBV14 and TRBJ2-1, the CDR3 gives the full variable domain: EAGVTQFPSHSVIEKGQTVTLRCDPISGHDNLYWYRRVMGKEIKFLLHFVKESKQDESGMPNNRFLAERTGGTYSTLKVQPAELEDSGVYFCASSHPGPSYNEQFFGPGTRLTVL.

The chain is built from TRBV28 and TRBJ1-5; D gene ambiguous. The CDR3 runs 15 residues. Germline V gives CDR1 MDHEN, CDR2 SYDVKM. The V and J ends lost 6 bases and 0 bases respectively, with 12 bases between them. The CDR3 coding sequence is TGTGCCAGCAGAAACAGAAAATATAGCAATCAGCCCCAGCATTTT. This gives the protein CASRNRKYSNQPQHF.

The J gene is TRBJ2-3, the V gene TRBV25-1; no clear D gene. The CDR3 length is 14 residues. Germline V lookup: CDR1 MGHDK, CDR2 SYGVNS. V was cut by 1 base and J by 4 bases, with 9 bases left in between. The CDR3 sequence: CASSESVTSDTQYF. For the CDR3, the DNA is TGTGCCAGCAGTGAATCTGTGACTTCAGATACGCAGTATTTT.